Sequencing of this TCR beta chain was carried out in a study of T cells in Graves' hyperthyroidism and ophthalmopathy. Subjects with ophthalmopathy showed a Clinical Activity Score no lower than 3, a NOSPECS grade no lower than 4, and a duration shorter than 3 months. Researchers amplified the TCR beta CDR3 regions from RNA transcripts. Primed by the HTBI set, a first-round RT-PCR was run on the TCR CDR3. In TCRdb, the multiplex PCR reads were re-called with MiXCR into one record per CDR3 protein. This table holds 250,000 to 400,000 distinct CDR3 sequences, about 13% found once. Germline values: CDR1 SGHDT, CDR2 YYEEEE. With 1 base clipped from V and 2 bases from J, the junction kept 8 bases outside the gene matches. The CDR3 covers 16 residues. This clonotype has a count of ten or more.

Sequencing input: blood. This chain connects TRBV5-6 to TRBJ2-5; TRBD2 matches 7 bases. The clonotype originates from a woman in her thirties or forties with Graves' ophthalmopathy. The CDR3 DNA reads as TGTGCCAGCAGCTTGCAAAATGCGGGAGTTCAAGAGACCCAGTACTTC. Translated: CASSLQNAGVQETQYF.